Below, 24 T cell receptor beta chains from the same sample are listed, as sequenced in a study of response to subunit inactivated influenza vaccine. One entry per CDR3 protein, called by TCRdb with MiXCR from the RT-PCR reads. The profile shows about half a million distinct CDR3 sequences, around 25% of them singletons. Here the sequenced sample was CD4+ T cells sorted from PBMCs, taken 5 to 6 days after vaccination. Source of these receptors: a man between 45 and 60 years old who received an inactivated influenza vaccine.

In this sample, this clonotype turned up a few times. The CDR3 is CASREGSRLAPYEQYF. CDR3 DNA: TGCGCCAGCAGAGAAGGGTCTCGGCTAGCGCCCTACGAGCAGTACTTC. This chain uses TRBV5-1 with TRBJ2-7, with D perhaps TRBD2 (6 bases). The CDR3 is 16 amino acids. Germline V gene data show CDR1 as SGHRS and CDR2 as YFSETQ. The germline V and J ends were trimmed by 5 bases and 2 bases, with 20 bases remaining between them.

The V and J genes are TRBV6-1 and TRBJ1-6, with 7 bases that match TRBD1. The V gene's germline CDR1 is MNHNS and CDR2 SASEGT. V shed 5 bases and J 6 bases; nucleotides not matched to a gene: 10. The CDR3 is 16 amino acids. The CDR3 sequence: CASSPRTGVFNSPLHF. CDR3 DNA: TGTGCCAGCAGTCCGCGAACAGGGGTTTTTAATTCACCCCTCCACTTT.

In DNA form, the CDR3 reads TGCAGCGTTGACCCCGGGACAGGGCGCTACGAGCAGTACTTC. Its protein is CSVDPGTGRYEQYF. The V gene is TRBV29-1, the J gene TRBJ2-7; 9 positions agree with TRBD1. This CDR3 is built from 14 residues. J was trimmed by 3 bases and V by 3 bases; bases with no gene match: 6. Germline values: CDR1 SQVTM, CDR2 ANQGSEA.

The chain combines TRBV7-2 with TRBJ2-2, with 11 bases aligning to TRBD2. The V segment lost 3 bases and the J segment 7 bases; nucleotides outside the gene matches: 7. Germline V CDR1 and CDR2: SGHTA, FQGNSA. This CDR3 spans 16 amino acids. CDR3 sequence (DNA): TGTGCCAGCAGCTTTTCGACTAGCGGGACAAGCGGGGAGCTGTTTTTT. It specifies CASSFSTSGTSGELFF.

This clonotype appeared a few times. The J gene is TRBJ2-5, the V gene TRBV6-1, with 13 bases aligning to TRBD2. Trimming at V came to 2 bases and at J to 1 base, leaving 1 base not matched to a gene. Germline CDR1 MNHNS, CDR2 SASEGT. CDR3 length equals 16 residues. The CDR3 reads CASSERLAGGQETQYF. The CDR3 nucleotides are TGTGCCAGCAGTGAACGACTAGCGGGGGGCCAAGAGACCCAGTACTTC.

The chain is built from TRBV30 and TRBJ2-5; 11 positions match TRBD2. Per germline, CDR1 GTSNPN and CDR2 SVGIG (reference sequence). The V gene end was trimmed by 3 bases and the J gene end by 4 bases; junction bases not matched to a gene: 10. The CDR3 is made up of 16 amino acids. The DNA for the CDR3 is TGTGCCTGGAGCCCGGGCGTTAGCGGGAGGGGAGAGACCCAGTACTTC. Residues: CAWSPGVSGRGETQYF.

In its sample, this clonotype was seen once. The chain employs TRBV20-1 and TRBJ2-2; 7 nucleotides match TRBD1. CDR1 is DFQATT and CDR2 is SNEGSKA in the germline V gene (reference sequence). The CDR3 is made up of 16 amino acids. J lost 3 bases, V lost 5 bases, and 12 bases had no gene match. For the CDR3, the DNA is TGCAGTGCTCCAAGGTTGGACAGGCGCGACACCGGGGAGCTGTTTTTT. Encoded protein: CSAPRLDRRDTGELFF.

This clonotype was found many times. One end of the junction fails to match germline, which may point to a read error. The rearrangement uses TRBV6-5 and TRBJ1-1; possibly TRBD1 for D (5 bases). The germline gives CDR1 MNHEY, CDR2 SVGAGI. The CDR3 covers 15 residues. The CDR3 loop is CASSYDPGVKTEAFF. CDR3 nucleotide sequence: TGTGCCAGCAGTTACGACCCGGGGGTGAAGACTGAAGCTTTCTTT.

This clonotype was counted a few times. The rearrangement links TRBV27 to TRBJ2-1; D may be TRBD2 (5 bases). CDR1 is MNHEY and CDR2 is SMNVEV in the germline V gene (reference sequence). This CDR3 comprises 17 residues. Trimming stripped 2 bases from V and 0 bases from J, with 14 bases between. The CDR3 spells CASSLGQRRSSYNEQFF. CDR3 coding DNA: TGTGCCAGCAGTTTAGGTCAGAGGAGGAGCTCCTACAATGAGCAGTTCTTC.

This clonotype was observed a few times. The chain uses TRBV5-1 and TRBJ2-7; D may be TRBD2 (6 bases). Germline V gene lookup returns CDR1 SGHRS and CDR2 YFSETQ. The CDR3 runs 15 residues. The ends were cut back, 4 bases at V and 4 bases at J, with 18 bases in the middle. This CDR3 reads CASSTQDGTGYEQYF. The CDR3 region has the DNA TGCGCCAGCAGCACCCAGGACGGGACTGGGTACGAGCAGTACTTC.

This clonotype was observed at least ten times. This rearrangement joins TRBV12-3 or TRBV12-4 to TRBJ1-2; TRBD1 is a possible D gene (5 bases). The CDR3 runs 13 residues. With 3 bases removed from V and 7 bases from J, the gap between germline ends came to 12 bases. CDR3 residues: CASSFRGLSGYTF. CDR3 coding DNA: TGTGCCAGCAGTTTTCGGGGGTTGAGTGGCTACACCTTC.

This clonotype has just a few counts. The CDR3 here is CASSFTSGLQETQYF. DNA for the CDR3: TGTGCCAGCAGTTTTACTAGCGGCCTCCAAGAGACCCAGTACTTC. The gene calls are TRBV12-3 or TRBV12-4 and TRBJ2-5, with TRBD2 identical over 8 bases. There are 15 residues in the CDR3. Unmatched junction bases numbered 4, after V lost 3 bases and J lost 1 base.

This clonotype was counted only a few times. The V and J genes are TRBV7-2 and TRBJ2-2, with unresolved D. The CDR3 totals 12 residues. Germline V gives CDR1 SGHTA, CDR2 FQGNSA. V shed 6 bases and J shed 6 bases, with 8 bases lying between them. The CDR3 is CASSSVPGELFF. Written as DNA, the CDR3 is TGTGCCAGCAGTAGTGTCCCCGGGGAGCTGTTTTTT.

The chain is built from TRBV11-3 and TRBJ2-1; 7 bases align to TRBD1. The germline CDR1 and CDR2 sequences are SGHNT and YENEEA. CDR3 length equals 16 residues. The ends lost 1 base at V and 4 bases at J; junction bases unmatched: 7. The CDR3 DNA sequence: TGTGCCAGCAGCTTAGTGGGGACAGCGACTTACAATGAGCAGTTCTTC. It translates to CASSLVGTATYNEQFF.

The chain recombines TRBV7-8 with TRBJ2-1; 9 bases match TRBD2. V was clipped by 4 bases and J by 7 bases; unmatched bases: 11. Per the germline V gene, CDR1 is SGHVS and CDR2 is FQNEAQ. The CDR3 loop spans 16 amino acids. The CDR3 sequence is CASSSAGGRLSNEQFF. CDR3 in DNA: TGTGCCAGCAGCTCCGCGGGGGGGCGGCTTAGTAATGAGCAGTTCTTC. Complete variable domain (other parts from reference TRBV7-8 and TRBJ2-1): GAGVSQSPRYKVAKRGQDVALRCDPISGHVSLFWYQQALGQGPEFLTYFQNEAQLDKSGLPSDRFFAERPEGSVSTLKIQRTQQEDSAVYLCASSSAGGRLSNEQFFGPGTRLTVL.

The chain carries TRBV7-6 and TRBJ1-1, with D unresolved. The CDR3 runs to 14 residues. The V and J ends lost 1 base and 1 base respectively, with 7 bases between them. Germline V gene data show CDR1 as SGHVS and CDR2 as FNYEAQ. CDR3 region: CASSLGWQNTEAFF. The CDR3 DNA sequence: TGTGCCAGCAGCTTAGGCTGGCAGAACACTGAAGCTTTCTTT.

This clonotype showed up many times. The chain links TRBV7-9 to TRBJ1-5, with D possibly being TRBD1 (5 bases). Trimming removed 6 bases at V and 9 bases at J, with 15 bases between. The CDR3 has 13 amino acids. CDR1 and CDR2 from the germline V gene are SEHNR and FQNEAQ (reference sequence). The CDR3 nucleotides read TGTGCCAGCAGGCGGGACGGCCGTGCGCCCCAGCATTTT. This encodes CASRRDGRAPQHF. The entire variable domain, with the rest obtained from reference TRBV7-9 and TRBJ1-5, is as follows: DTGVSQNPRHKITKRGQNVTFRCDPISEHNRLYWYRQTLGQGPEFLTYFQNEAQLEKSRLLSDRFSAERPKGSFSTLEIQRTEQGDSAMYLCASRRDGRAPQHFGDGTRLSIL.

The chain joins TRBV20-1 to TRBJ2-5; TRBD2 aligns across 7 bases. Unmatched junction bases numbered 6, after V lost 6 bases and J lost 2 bases. The length of the CDR3 is 13 residues. Germline CDR1 reads DFQATT; CDR2 reads SNEGSKA (reference sequence). This CDR3 reads CSARGGLQETQYF. The CDR3 DNA is TGCAGTGCACGCGGGGGACTACAAGAGACCCAGTACTTC.

This clonotype has ten or more counts. The chain carries TRBV12-3 or TRBV12-4 and TRBJ2-3; D is unclear. The CDR3 spans 16 residues. Trimming cost V 3 bases and J 0 bases, with 13 bases left between them. The CDR3 here is CASSFDPRRSTDTQYF. The DNA of the CDR3 is TGTGCCAGCAGTTTTGATCCACGCCGTAGCACAGATACGCAGTATTTT.

This clonotype has a handful of counts. Written as DNA, the CDR3 is TGCGCCAGCAGCACCCGGGGTTCGAACACTGAAGCTTTCTTT. Amino acids: CASSTRGSNTEAFF. V and J are TRBV5-1 and TRBJ1-1; D remains unclear. The V and J ends lost 4 bases and 1 base respectively, with 11 bases between them. In germline, CDR1 is SGHRS, CDR2 YFSETQ. The CDR3 spans 14 residues.

The J gene is TRBJ1-1, the V gene TRBV5-1; TRBD1 agrees at 8 bases. This CDR3 has 16 amino acids. CDR1 is SGHRS and CDR2 is YFSETQ in the germline V gene. V shed 5 bases, J shed 1 base, and the junction held 10 bases outside the gene matches. The DNA for the CDR3 is TGCGCCAGCAGAATAATTCAGGGGGCTCGGAACACTGAAGCTTTCTTT. It is translated as CASRIIQGARNTEAFF.

This clonotype has only a few counts. This chain joins TRBV20-1 and TRBJ2-7; possible D gene TRBD1, 6 bases. The CDR3 runs 16 residues. Germline V gene data show CDR1 as DFQATT and CDR2 as SNEGSKA (reference sequence). The germline V and J ends were trimmed by 0 bases and 7 bases, with 22 bases remaining between them. The CDR3 DNA follows: TGCAGTGCTAGAGATCAGAGGACAGCCTTTTTGAGGGAGCAGTACTTC. Amino acid sequence: CSARDQRTAFLREQYF.

The chain combines TRBV6-2 or TRBV6-3 with TRBJ2-1; D gene unclear. Trimming cost V 2 bases and J 4 bases, with 18 bases left between them. The CDR3 runs to 17 residues. Germline V gene data show CDR1 as MNHEY and CDR2 as SVGEGT. CDR3 amino acids: CASSYENGRLPYNEQFF. In nucleotides, the CDR3 is TGTGCCAGCAGTTACGAAAACGGGCGATTACCGTACAATGAGCAGTTCTTC.

This chain uses TRBV25-1 with TRBJ2-7; 8 nucleotides align to TRBD1. The CDR3 is 14 residues long. Trimming removed 3 bases from V and 7 bases from J; junction bases left unmatched: 8. Germline CDR1 MGHDK, CDR2 SYGVNS. This chain's CDR3 is CASSDPRGLREQYF. In nucleotides, the CDR3 is TGTGCCAGCAGTGATCCCAGGGGGCTGCGAGAGCAGTACTTC.